This is a list of T cell receptor beta chains from one sample in a study of blood T cell repertoires in COVID-19. Here immunoSEQ multiplex PCR was the method, and the copy in TCRdb shows in-frame clones only, minus some. The table lists 200,000 or so clones, approximately 79% of them singletons. Sequencing was carried out using peripheral blood. These receptor sequences come from a human donor in a cohort sampled during active COVID-19. Each CDR3 is given with its conserved first and last residue. Fields, in order: D gene, clone size, V gene, J gene, CDR3 protein, CDR3 DNA. D genes are given only for firm matches. Only some rows state a clone size, as once, few, many or a class for expanded clones.

d_gene: .; abundance: .; v_gene: TRBV15; j_gene: TRBJ1-4; CDR3aa: CATSRDGGTMNEKLFF; CDR3nt: TGTGCCACCAGCAGAGATGGGGGGACCATGAATGAAAAACTGTTTTTT
d_gene: TRBD2; abundance: .; v_gene: TRBV7-9; j_gene: TRBJ2-3; CDR3aa: CASSLRLGLAVGDTQYF; CDR3nt: TGTGCCAGCAGCTTACGCTTGGGACTAGCGGTGGGAGATACGCAGTATTTT
d_gene: .; abundance: .; v_gene: TRBV4-3; j_gene: TRBJ1-5; CDR3aa: CASSQDILSNQPQHF; CDR3nt: TGCGCCAGCAGCCAAGATATACTCAGCAATCAGCCCCAGCATTTT
d_gene: TRBD1; abundance: .; v_gene: TRBV3-1/TRBV3-2; j_gene: TRBJ2-7; CDR3aa: CASSQTGGSYEQYF; CDR3nt: TGTGCCAGCAGCCAGACAGGGGGTTCCTACGAGCAGTACTTC
d_gene: .; abundance: few; v_gene: TRBV7-3; j_gene: TRBJ2-3; CDR3aa: CASSFGVPPDTQYF; CDR3nt: TGTGCCAGCAGCTTCGGTGTTCCCCCAGATACGCAGTATTTT
d_gene: .; abundance: .; v_gene: TRBV9; j_gene: TRBJ2-5; CDR3aa: CASSLGLLETQYF; CDR3nt: TGTGCCAGCAGCCTTGGACTGTTAGAGACCCAGTACTTC
d_gene: TRBD2; abundance: few; v_gene: TRBV28; j_gene: TRBJ2-7; CDR3aa: CASRPLAGGGEQYF; CDR3nt: TGTGCCAGCAGGCCCTTAGCGGGAGGCGGAGAGCAGTACTTC
d_gene: TRBD2; abundance: .; v_gene: TRBV7-3; j_gene: TRBJ2-1; CDR3aa: CASSYHAGTSGDNEQFF; CDR3nt: TGTGCCAGCAGTTATCATGCGGGGACTAGCGGTGACAATGAGCAGTTCTTC
d_gene: .; abundance: .; v_gene: TRBV2; j_gene: TRBJ2-1; CDR3aa: CASSAGLGRRSYNEQFF; CDR3nt: TGTGCCAGCAGTGCGGGTCTCGGGAGACGCTCCTACAATGAGCAGTTCTTC
d_gene: .; abundance: .; v_gene: TRBV5-1; j_gene: TRBJ2-7; CDR3aa: CASSSLLNYEQYF; CDR3nt: TGCGCCAGCAGCTCCCTACTCAACTACGAGCAGTACTTC
d_gene: .; abundance: .; v_gene: TRBV6-1; j_gene: TRBJ2-5; CDR3aa: CASSEQDREGETQYF; CDR3nt: TGTGCCAGCAGTGAACAGGACAGGGAGGGGGAGACCCAGTACTTC
d_gene: .; abundance: .; v_gene: TRBV30; j_gene: TRBJ2-1; CDR3aa: CAWSVLRERLRNEQFF; CDR3nt: TGTGCCTGGAGTGTACTACGGGAGCGCCTTCGGAATGAGCAGTTCTTC
d_gene: .; abundance: .; v_gene: TRBV24-1; j_gene: TRBJ2-5; CDR3aa: CATSDNDQGGETQYF; CDR3nt: TGTGCCACCAGTGACAACGACCAGGGGGGAGAGACCCAGTACTTC
d_gene: .; abundance: .; v_gene: TRBV12-3/TRBV12-4; j_gene: TRBJ1-1; CDR3aa: CASSYSTEAFF; CDR3nt: TGTGCCAGCAGTTACAGCACTGAAGCTTTCTTT
d_gene: .; abundance: once; v_gene: TRBV7-2; j_gene: TRBJ2-3; CDR3aa: CASSLNGLAEQYF; CDR3nt: TGTGCCAGCAGCCTAAACGGGCTAGCTGAGCAGTATTTT
d_gene: TRBD2; abundance: .; v_gene: TRBV19; j_gene: TRBJ2-3; CDR3aa: CASSRRWTRRTDTQYF; CDR3nt: TGTGCCAGTAGTAGGAGGTGGACTAGACGCACAGATACGCAGTATTTT
d_gene: .; abundance: once; v_gene: TRBV19; j_gene: TRBJ1-1; CDR3aa: CASNAGVGYEGTEAFF; CDR3nt: TGTGCCAGTAATGCAGGGGTGGGCTACGAAGGCACTGAAGCTTTCTTT
d_gene: TRBD2; abundance: .; v_gene: TRBV6-2/TRBV6-3; j_gene: TRBJ2-1; CDR3aa: CASSYPESGSGRNEQFF; CDR3nt: TGTGCCAGCAGTTACCCTGAAAGTGGTAGCGGGAGAAATGAGCAGTTCTTC
d_gene: .; abundance: .; v_gene: TRBV28; j_gene: TRBJ2-7; CDR3aa: CTSFNSYEQYF; CDR3nt: TGTACCAGCTTTAACTCCTACGAGCAGTACTTC
d_gene: .; abundance: .; v_gene: TRBV9; j_gene: TRBJ1-2; CDR3aa: CASTAGAGNYGYTF; CDR3nt: TGTGCCAGCACCGCCGGAGCAGGGAATTATGGCTACACCTTC
d_gene: .; abundance: .; v_gene: TRBV28; j_gene: TRBJ1-5; CDR3aa: CASSRGGAINSNQPQHF; CDR3nt: TGTGCCAGCAGCCGAGGGGGAGCCATTAATAGCAATCAGCCCCAGCATTTT
d_gene: TRBD2; abundance: .; v_gene: TRBV4-2; j_gene: TRBJ2-5; CDR3aa: CASSQKTSGSWETQYF; CDR3nt: TGTGCCAGCAGCCAAAAGACTAGCGGGAGTTGGGAGACCCAGTACTTC
d_gene: .; abundance: .; v_gene: TRBV30; j_gene: TRBJ1-2; CDR3aa: CAWSRDSVGGYTF; CDR3nt: TGTGCCTGGAGTCGGGACTCCGTGGGTGGCTACACCTTC
d_gene: .; abundance: .; v_gene: TRBV30; j_gene: TRBJ2-7; CDR3aa: CAWSAGSGVYEQYF; CDR3nt: TGTGCCTGGAGTGCGGGTAGCGGAGTTTACGAGCAGTACTTC
d_gene: .; abundance: .; v_gene: TRBV9; j_gene: TRBJ2-7; CDR3aa: CASSAGTSSYEQYF; CDR3nt: TGTGCCAGCAGCGCGGGGACAAGTAGTTACGAGCAGTACTTC
d_gene: TRBD2; abundance: .; v_gene: TRBV9; j_gene: TRBJ2-1; CDR3aa: CASSGGLANEQFF; CDR3nt: TGTGCCAGCAGCGGTGGACTAGCCAATGAGCAGTTCTTC
d_gene: TRBD1; abundance: .; v_gene: TRBV5-1; j_gene: TRBJ1-1; CDR3aa: CASSQDRSAEAFF; CDR3nt: TGCGCCAGCAGCCAGGACAGGAGTGCTGAAGCTTTCTTT
d_gene: .; abundance: .; v_gene: TRBV7-6; j_gene: TRBJ1-3; CDR3aa: CASSLWGDFSGNTIYF; CDR3nt: TGTGCCAGCAGCTTATGGGGCGATTTCTCTGGAAACACCATATATTTT
d_gene: .; abundance: few; v_gene: TRBV13; j_gene: TRBJ2-7; CDR3aa: CASSIRSSEQYF; CDR3nt: TGTGCCAGCAGCATTAGGAGTAGCGAGCAGTACTTC
d_gene: .; abundance: .; v_gene: TRBV24-1; j_gene: TRBJ2-2; CDR3aa: CATSDPRDNSNTGELFF; CDR3nt: TGTGCCACCAGTGATCCTAGGGACAACTCGAACACCGGGGAGCTGTTTTTT
d_gene: .; abundance: .; v_gene: TRBV11-3; j_gene: TRBJ2-7; CDR3aa: CASSLGLFLPYEQYF; CDR3nt: TGTGCCAGCAGCTTAGGTCTCTTCCTACCTTACGAGCAGTACTTC
d_gene: .; abundance: .; v_gene: TRBV11-2; j_gene: TRBJ2-7; CDR3aa: CASTRGVYEQYF; CDR3nt: TGTGCCAGCACCAGGGGGGTCTACGAGCAGTACTTC
d_gene: .; abundance: .; v_gene: TRBV28; j_gene: TRBJ2-4; CDR3aa: CASRGADIAKNIQYF; CDR3nt: TGTGCCAGCCGTGGGGCAGACATAGCCAAAAACATTCAGTACTTC
d_gene: .; abundance: .; v_gene: TRBV19; j_gene: TRBJ1-2; CDR3aa: CASSPSGGYGYTF; CDR3nt: TGTGCCAGTAGTCCCAGTGGAGGCTATGGCTACACCTTC
d_gene: .; abundance: .; v_gene: TRBV3-1/TRBV3-2; j_gene: TRBJ2-7; CDR3aa: CASSQRGGGRYEQYF; CDR3nt: TGTGCCAGCAGCCAGAGGGGCGGGGGCCGCTACGAGCAGTACTTC
d_gene: TRBD1; abundance: .; v_gene: TRBV28; j_gene: TRBJ2-1; CDR3aa: CASRRDSGYYNEQFF; CDR3nt: TGTGCCAGCAGAAGGGACAGCGGATACTACAATGAGCAGTTCTTC
d_gene: .; abundance: .; v_gene: TRBV5-6; j_gene: TRBJ2-7; CDR3aa: CASSPQGISSYEQYF; CDR3nt: TGTGCCAGCAGCCCGCAGGGGATAAGCTCCTACGAGCAGTACTTC